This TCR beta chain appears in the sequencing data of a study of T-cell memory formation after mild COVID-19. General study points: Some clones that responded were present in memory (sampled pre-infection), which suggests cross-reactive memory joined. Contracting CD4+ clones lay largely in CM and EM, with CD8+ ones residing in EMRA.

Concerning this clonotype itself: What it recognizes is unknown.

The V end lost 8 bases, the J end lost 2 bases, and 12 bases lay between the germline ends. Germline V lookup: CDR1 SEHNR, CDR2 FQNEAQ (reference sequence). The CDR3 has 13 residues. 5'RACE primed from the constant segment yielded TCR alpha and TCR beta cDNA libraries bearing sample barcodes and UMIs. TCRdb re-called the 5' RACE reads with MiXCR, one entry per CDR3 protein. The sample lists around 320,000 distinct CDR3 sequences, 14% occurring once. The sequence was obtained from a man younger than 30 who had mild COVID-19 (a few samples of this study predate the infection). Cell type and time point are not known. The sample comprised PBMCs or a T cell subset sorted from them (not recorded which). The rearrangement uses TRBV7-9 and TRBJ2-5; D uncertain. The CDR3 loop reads CASGNVPQETQYF. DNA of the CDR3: TGTGCCAGCGGCAACGTGCCACAAGAGACCCAGTACTTC.